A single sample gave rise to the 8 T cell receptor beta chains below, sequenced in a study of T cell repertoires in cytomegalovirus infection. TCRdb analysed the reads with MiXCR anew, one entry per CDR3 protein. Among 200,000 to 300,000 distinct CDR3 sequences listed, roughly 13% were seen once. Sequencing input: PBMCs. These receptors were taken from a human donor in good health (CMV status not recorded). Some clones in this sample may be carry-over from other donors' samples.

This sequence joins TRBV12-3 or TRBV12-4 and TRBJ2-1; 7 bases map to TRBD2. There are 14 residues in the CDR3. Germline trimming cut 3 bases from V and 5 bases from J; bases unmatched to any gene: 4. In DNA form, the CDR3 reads TGTGCCAGCAGTTTGGGGACTACCCACAATGAGCAGTTCTTC. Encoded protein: CASSLGTTHNEQFF.

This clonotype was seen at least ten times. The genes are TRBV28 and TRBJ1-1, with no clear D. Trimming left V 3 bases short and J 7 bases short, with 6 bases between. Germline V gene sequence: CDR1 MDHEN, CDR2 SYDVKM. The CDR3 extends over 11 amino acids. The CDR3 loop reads CASSFAREAFF. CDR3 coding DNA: TGTGCCAGCAGTTTTGCCCGTGAAGCTTTCTTT.

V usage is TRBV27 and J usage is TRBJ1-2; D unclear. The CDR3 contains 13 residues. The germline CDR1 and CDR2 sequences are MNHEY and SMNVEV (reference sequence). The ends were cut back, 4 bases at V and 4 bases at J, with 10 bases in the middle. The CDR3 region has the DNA TGTGCCAGCAGTTCCGCGGTAACCTATGGCTACACCTTC. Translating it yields CASSSAVTYGYTF.

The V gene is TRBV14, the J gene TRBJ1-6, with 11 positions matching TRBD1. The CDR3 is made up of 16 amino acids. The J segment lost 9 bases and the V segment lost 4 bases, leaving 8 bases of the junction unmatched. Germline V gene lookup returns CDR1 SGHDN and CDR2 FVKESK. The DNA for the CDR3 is TGTGCCAGCAGCCTCGCCTCCGGGACAGGGGGTTCACCCCTCCACTTT. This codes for CASSLASGTGGSPLHF.

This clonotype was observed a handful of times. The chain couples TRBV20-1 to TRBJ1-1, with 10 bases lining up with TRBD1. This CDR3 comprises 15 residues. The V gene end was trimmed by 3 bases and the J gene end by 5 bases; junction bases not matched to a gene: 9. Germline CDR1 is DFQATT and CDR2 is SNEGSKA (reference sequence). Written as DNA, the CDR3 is TGCAGTGCTAGGACAGGGGGCGCAGGAGGAACTGAAGCTTTCTTT. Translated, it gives CSARTGGAGGTEAFF.

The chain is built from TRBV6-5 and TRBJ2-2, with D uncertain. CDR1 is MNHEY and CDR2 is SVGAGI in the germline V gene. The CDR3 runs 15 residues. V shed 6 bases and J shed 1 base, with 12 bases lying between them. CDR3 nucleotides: TGTGCCAGCAGATCCCCGACCGGGAACACCGGGGAGCTGTTTTTT. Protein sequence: CASRSPTGNTGELFF.

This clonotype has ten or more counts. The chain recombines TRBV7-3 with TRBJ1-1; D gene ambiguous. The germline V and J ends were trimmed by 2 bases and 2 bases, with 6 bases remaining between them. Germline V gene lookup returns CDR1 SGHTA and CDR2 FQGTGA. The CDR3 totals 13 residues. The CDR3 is CASSLVINTEAFF. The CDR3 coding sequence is TGTGCCAGCAGCTTAGTTATAAACACTGAAGCTTTCTTT.

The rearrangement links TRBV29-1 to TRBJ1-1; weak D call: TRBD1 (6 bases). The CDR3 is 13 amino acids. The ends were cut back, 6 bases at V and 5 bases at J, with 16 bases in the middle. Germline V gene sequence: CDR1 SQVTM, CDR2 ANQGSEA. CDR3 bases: TGCAGCGTCGAAAGGGAAGGGGGGACTGAAGCTTTCTTT. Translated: CSVEREGGTEAFF.